This T cell receptor beta chain was recovered during a study of T-cell memory formation after mild COVID-19. The study, taken as a whole, reports: The main location of contracting CD4+ clones was CM and EM, and that of contracting CD8+ clones was EMRA. Among clones peaking at day 37 in the second wave, SARS-CoV-2 specificity remained unconfirmed. The study found balanced CD4/CD8 in clones contracting day 15 to 85 and a CD4+ lean in later expanders.

Looked up from germline, CDR1 is MNHEY and CDR2 is SVGEGT. The CDR3 is 17 amino acids. TCRdb called the 5' RACE reads again in MiXCR, with one record for every CDR3 protein. The repertoire holds around 370,000 distinct CDR3 sequences, with around a fifth as singletons. To note about this clonotype: Its specificity is unknown. One end of the junction is discordant with germline, which a read error may explain.

The sample comprised PBMCs or a T cell subset sorted from them (not recorded which). The origin of this receptor is an adult woman who had mild COVID-19 (a few samples of this study predate the infection). Cell type and time point are not known. The rearrangement joins TRBV6-2 or TRBV6-3 to TRBJ2-2; 11 bases agree with TRBD2. CDR3 bases: TGTGCCAGCAGCTACTTCGGACTAGCGGGGAACACCGGGGAGCTGTTTTTT. Amino acids: CASSYFGLAGNTGELFF.